The clone carrying this TCR beta chain was found many times. Its specificity is unknown. The data belong to a study of T cells in Graves' hyperthyroidism and ophthalmopathy. TCR beta CDR3 region amplification was performed from RNA transcripts. TCR CDR3 regions were first amplified by RT-PCR with HTBI primers. A single record per CDR3 protein comes from TCRdb applying MiXCR to the multiplex PCR reads. The sample holds some 460,000 distinct CDR3 sequences, 15% to 18% seen once. Looked up from germline, CDR1 is LNHDA and CDR2 is SQIVND (reference sequence). The CDR3 spans 14 residues. Trimming shortened V by 9 bases and J by 5 bases, and 17 bases separated the two germline ends. Notes on the study in general: Most thyroid clonotypes with frequency above 0.001 were detected in blood.

The source material was blood. This clonotype was obtained from a woman under 30 with Graves' hyperthyroidism. The chain links TRBV19 to TRBJ1-5; perhaps TRBD1 as D (6 bases). The CDR3 sequence is CASFGGGAYQPQHF. DNA of the CDR3: TGTGCCAGCTTCGGAGGGGGAGCCTATCAGCCCCAGCATTTT.